Described below is a single TCR beta chain sequence and its context. This sample is part of a study of blood T cell repertoires in COVID-19. Study-level information: Whether acute or convalescent, the COVID-19 samples came from the United States, Italy and Spain.

Across about two dozen US areas, participants ranged in age from about 18 to 90 years. Researchers sorted participants into cohorts using their self-reported clinical history. Authors' data handling: Reference gene primers were amplified, and this amplification served to estimate nucleated cell counts. TCRdb's copy holds only in-frame clones and misses some; the assay was immunoSEQ multiplex PCR. V and J calls and clone size follow that table, whereas D and trimming were derived from the DNA. The data contain 300,000 to 400,000 clones, around 84% of them seen just once; the ten biggest clones take up around 2%. CDR1 SGHKS and CDR2 YYEKEE come from the germline V gene (reference sequence). The CDR3 consists of 13 residues. Trimming pared 4 bases from V and 4 bases from J, leaving 10 bases between.

The rearrangement uses TRBV5-5 and TRBJ2-3, with TRBD1 as a possible D gene (6 bases). Sequenced input: PBMCs or T cells enriched from blood (not recorded which). This TCR came from a woman aged 30 to 39 who had been exposed to COVID-19. The CDR3 loop reads CASSARQADTQYF. In DNA form, the CDR3 reads TGTGCCAGCAGCGCCCGACAGGCAGATACGCAGTATTTT.